This TCR beta chain was sequenced for a study of cytotoxic CD8 clonotypes in ibrutinib-treated CLL. Sequencing was performed with immunoSEQ multiplex PCR; in TCRdb, only in-frame clones are kept and a portion is missing. The table has about 130,000 clones, roughly 84% seen once. Study observations and caveats: At ibrutinib response, clonality increased, and at progression it declined back toward baseline.

This CDR3 has 11 residues. Trimming stripped 3 bases from V and 1 base from J, with 2 bases between. Germline V gene data show CDR1 as SGHRS and CDR2 as YFSETQ. As to this clone: Its target is not known. Other DNA sequences of this sample code for an identical CDR3.

This clonotype originated in a human donor with chronic lymphocytic leukemia. Source: PBMCs, taken after 24 months of ibrutinib treatment. The V and J genes are TRBV5-1 and TRBJ2-7; the D is unclear. Written as DNA, the CDR3 is TGCGCCAGCAGCTCTTCCTACGAGCAGTACTTC. As protein: CASSSSYEQYF.